Presented here are 25 T cell receptor beta chains from one specimen sequenced in a study of technical replicates of blood from a few donors. Data came from immunoSEQ multiplex PCR; TCRdb stores just in-frame clones and leaves some out. The profile shows about 72,000 clones, nearly 97% of them singletons. The sequenced sample was T cells isolated from PBMCs. The receptors come from a human donor in good health.

The chain combines TRBV6-5 with TRBJ1-2; no reliable D call. The CDR3 covers 14 residues. The V gene's germline CDR1 is MNHEY and CDR2 SVGAGI. The V and J ends lost 2 bases and 0 bases respectively, with 7 bases between them. CDR3 sequence (DNA): TGTGCCAGCAGTTACGCCCGGGCTAACTATGGCTACACCTTC. Translation: CASSYARANYGYTF.

The chain has TRBV15 and TRBJ2-1; no clear D gene. This CDR3 is 12 amino acids long. V was cut by 1 base and J by 4 bases, with 2 bases left in between. From germline, CDR1 is LNHNV and CDR2 YYDKDF (reference sequence). The CDR3 spells CATSRAYNEQFF. The CDR3 nucleotides are TGTGCCACCAGCAGAGCGTACAATGAGCAGTTCTTC.

The rearrangement joins TRBV29-1 to TRBJ1-4; tentative D call: TRBD1 (5 bases). The V gene lost 6 bases and the J gene lost 8 bases, with 22 bases spanning the gap. This CDR3 comprises 15 residues. The V gene's germline CDR1 is SQVTM and CDR2 ANQGSEA. The CDR3 loop is CSVGGDMYLGEKLFF. For the CDR3, the DNA is TGCAGCGTGGGGGGGGATATGTATCTTGGAGAAAAACTGTTTTTT.

The chain has TRBV25-1 and TRBJ2-1; TRBD2 matches at 13 bases. The CDR3 is 16 residues long. CDR1 is MGHDK, CDR2 SYGVNS, per germline. With V trimmed by 6 bases and J by 2 bases, 4 bases remained unmatched. In DNA, the CDR3 is TGTGCCAGCAGACTGACTAGCGGGGGGACCTACAATGAGCAGTTCTTC. As protein: CASRLTSGGTYNEQFF.

This clone was found a few times. The genes are TRBV2 and TRBJ2-3; 8 positions agree with TRBD1. The trim removed 5 bases at V and 3 bases at J, leaving 4 bases unmatched. The germline V gene has CDR1 SNHLY and CDR2 FYNNEI. This CDR3 spans 14 amino acids. The CDR3 DNA follows: TGTGCCAGCAGTCAACAGGGGGGAACAGATACGCAGTATTTT. Amino acid sequence: CASSQQGGTDTQYF.

The chain is built from TRBV5-4 and TRBJ2-5; D is possibly TRBD2 (5 bases). The CDR3 runs to 16 residues. CDR1 is SGHNT, CDR2 YYREEE, per germline (reference sequence). The germline V and J ends were trimmed by 4 bases and 1 base, with 17 bases remaining between them. CDR3 protein: CASSHQLGLRQETQYF. The DNA for the CDR3 is TGTGCCAGCAGCCACCAACTAGGCCTGCGCCAAGAGACCCAGTACTTC.

In DNA form, the CDR3 reads TGTGCCACCTTACTGACCGGGACAGAGTACACCGGGGAGCTGTTTTTT. Translation: CATLLTGTEYTGELFF. The chain links TRBV15 to TRBJ2-2, with 7 bases identical to TRBD1. CDR1 and CDR2 from the germline V gene are LNHNV and YYDKDF (reference sequence). With 8 bases clipped from V and 3 bases from J, the junction kept 12 bases outside the gene matches. The CDR3 covers 16 residues.

The genes are TRBV2 and TRBJ1-6; D is possibly TRBD1 (6 bases). This CDR3 spans 14 amino acids. The germline V gene has CDR1 SNHLY and CDR2 FYNNEI. V was cut by 7 bases and J by 8 bases, with 15 bases left in between. Here the CDR3 DNA reads TGTGCCAGCAATGAGCACAGGGCCGATTCACCCCTCCACTTT. Encoded protein: CASNEHRADSPLHF.

This rearrangement joins TRBV28 to TRBJ2-3; 9 bases line up with TRBD2. Germline assignment: CDR1 MDHEN and CDR2 SYDVKM. After removal of 2 bases from V and 2 bases from J, the junction contained 2 bases not matched to a gene. The CDR3 runs to 15 residues. The CDR3 is CASSLIAGDTDTQYF. The CDR3 bases are TGTGCCAGCAGTTTAATAGCGGGGGACACAGATACGCAGTATTTT.

In its sample, this clone was seen once. The chain employs TRBV7-2 and TRBJ1-1, with unresolved D. The CDR3 runs to 14 residues. Germline V lookup: CDR1 SGHTA, CDR2 FQGNSA. Between the trimmed V and J ends, which lost 3 bases and 1 base, there was a span of 9 bases. The CDR3 nucleotides read TGTGCCAGCAGCTTCGGACTAGGGAACACTGAAGCTTTCTTT. This sequence encodes CASSFGLGNTEAFF.

This chain connects TRBV7-9 to TRBJ1-4; D ambiguous. The CDR3 sequence is 11 residues long. The V and J ends lost 5 bases and 7 bases respectively, with 5 bases between them. CDR1 and CDR2 from the germline V gene are SEHNR and FQNEAQ (reference sequence). This CDR3 is CASSPSEKLFF. The CDR3 bases are TGTGCCAGCAGCCCTAGTGAAAAACTGTTTTTT.

The chain links TRBV7-9 to TRBJ2-7; 8 bases line up with TRBD2. The CDR3 covers 16 residues. Unmatched junction bases numbered 9, after V lost 3 bases and J lost 2 bases. Germline-derived CDR1 and CDR2 are SEHNR and FQNEAQ (reference sequence). The CDR3 region has the DNA TGTGCCAGCAGCTTGCGGGGCGGGGGGCCCCCCTACGAGCAGTACTTC. This gives the protein CASSLRGGGPPYEQYF.

CDR3 protein: CASSKGVNEQFF. Here the CDR3 DNA reads TGTGCCAGCAGTAAGGGGGTAAATGAGCAGTTCTTC. The chain employs TRBV2 and TRBJ2-1, with a tentative D call TRBD1 (6 bases). The CDR3 is 12 amino acids. V was shortened by 5 bases and J by 7 bases, with 9 bases between the two germline ends. Germline V gene sequence: CDR1 SNHLY, CDR2 FYNNEI. The variable domain in full, with the rest retrieved from reference TRBV2 and TRBJ2-1, is EPEVTQTPSHQVTQMGQEVILRCVPISNHLYFYWYRQILGQKVEFLVSFYNNEISEKSEIFDDQFSVERPDGSNFTLKIRSTKLEDSAMYFCASSKGVNEQFFGPGTRLTVL.

The chain is built from TRBV5-1 and TRBJ2-7; D remains ambiguous. V lost 3 bases and J 6 bases, leaving 16 bases between the germline ends. The germline CDR1 and CDR2 sequences are SGHRS and YFSETQ. The CDR3 loop spans 14 amino acids. For the CDR3, the DNA is TGCGCCAGCAGCTCCCCAGCCCACCGAGGCGAGCAGTACTTC. Residues: CASSSPAHRGEQYF.

On this clone itself: Other nucleotide sequences in the sample specify the same CDR3. This chain joins TRBV5-1 and TRBJ2-1, with D possibly being TRBD1 (6 bases). Trimming took 0 bases from V and 0 from J, leaving 7 bases between them. This CDR3 contains 15 residues. Germline V CDR1 and CDR2: SGHRS, YFSETQ. CDR3 coding DNA: TGCGCCAGCAGCTTGGGAGGGGGCTCCTACAATGAGCAGTTCTTC. Protein sequence: CASSLGGGSYNEQFF.

The rearrangement joins TRBV6-5 to TRBJ2-7; 8 bases fit TRBD1. The length of the CDR3 is 13 residues. Germline V CDR1 and CDR2: MNHEY, SVGAGI. J was trimmed by 4 bases and V by 2 bases; bases with no gene match: 1. The CDR3 nucleotides are TGTGCCAGCAGTTACGACAGGGGATACGAGCAGTACTTC. This gives the protein CASSYDRGYEQYF.

The rearrangement joins TRBV4-1 to TRBJ1-2; D is perhaps TRBD1 (6 bases). Trimming left V 1 base short and J 1 base short, with 22 bases between. This CDR3 is 19 amino acids long. Germline CDR1 and CDR2: MGHRA and YSYEKL. As DNA, the CDR3 is TGCGCCAGCAGCCAAGTACTCCACAGGGCGGGAGACAATAACTATGGCTACACCTTC. Its translation is CASSQVLHRAGDNNYGYTF.

J is TRBJ2-3 and V is TRBV30, with 7 positions matching TRBD1. The CDR3 is made up of 14 amino acids. Trimming at V came to 1 base and at J to 5 bases, leaving 6 bases not matched to a gene. Per the germline V gene, CDR1 is GTSNPN and CDR2 is SVGIG (reference sequence). The CDR3 sequence: CAWSDRGSQDTQYF. DNA of the CDR3: TGTGCCTGGAGTGACAGGGGATCACAAGATACGCAGTATTTT.

The chain recombines TRBV6-1 with TRBJ1-5, with D uncertain. The germline gives CDR1 MNHNS, CDR2 SASEGT. The CDR3 is 13 residues long. The ends were cut back, 0 bases at V and 7 bases at J, with 7 bases in the middle. The CDR3 DNA sequence: TGTGCCAGCAGTGAAGCGCCCGAGCAGCCCCAGCATTTT. Amino acid sequence: CASSEAPEQPQHF.

The V call is TRBV5-5, the J call TRBJ1-2, with 7 bases identical to TRBD1. The germline CDR1 and CDR2 sequences are SGHKS and YYEKEE (reference sequence). The CDR3 covers 17 residues. V gave up 8 bases and J gave up 2 bases; unmatched junction bases: 18. Written as DNA, the CDR3 is TGTGCCAGTTTTTCTCGGCAGGGGGTAAATTCAAACTATGGCTACACCTTC. It is translated as CASFSRQGVNSNYGYTF.

The J gene is TRBJ1-5, the V gene TRBV7-9; 7 nucleotides agree with TRBD1. The CDR3 covers 16 residues. CDR1 SEHNR and CDR2 FQNEAQ come from the germline V gene (reference sequence). V lost 5 bases and J lost 3; bases outside the gene matches: 10. CDR3 sequence reads: CASSPIGGTDNQPQHF. The CDR3 DNA is TGTGCCAGCAGCCCGATAGGGGGGACAGACAATCAGCCCCAGCATTTT.

The genes are TRBV9 and TRBJ2-4; possible D gene TRBD1, 6 bases. This CDR3 is 16 amino acids long. CDR1 is SGDLS, CDR2 YYNGEE, per germline. V lost 0 bases to trimming and J lost 8 bases, with 18 bases between them. The CDR3 loop is CASSVDSGHPRDIQYF. CDR3 nucleotide sequence: TGTGCCAGCAGCGTAGATTCGGGACACCCGAGGGACATTCAGTACTTC.

The chain links TRBV6-4 to TRBJ1-1; the match to TRBD1 covers 7 bases. Looked up from germline, CDR1 is MRHNA and CDR2 is SNTAGT. With V trimmed by 6 bases and J by 4 bases, 5 bases remained unmatched. The CDR3 runs to 13 residues. The CDR3 loop reads CASRQTGFTEAFF. CDR3 DNA: TGTGCCAGCAGACAGACAGGGTTCACTGAAGCTTTCTTT.

The rearrangement joins TRBV11-3 to TRBJ2-3; TRBD2 aligns across 9 bases. Germline V gene data show CDR1 as SGHNT and CDR2 as YENEEA. The CDR3 contains 16 residues. V shed 5 bases and J 2 bases; nucleotides not matched to a gene: 8. CDR3 amino acids: CASSPTRGGDTDTQYF. The CDR3 bases are TGTGCCAGCAGCCCGACCCGCGGGGGGGACACAGATACGCAGTATTTT.

The V and J genes are TRBV11-2 and TRBJ2-7, with a possible D match to TRBD1 (6 bases). Germline loops: CDR1 SGHAT, CDR2 FQNNGV. The CDR3 length is 18 residues. Trimming shortened V by 1 base and J by 3 bases, and 22 bases separated the two germline ends. CDR3 in amino acids: CASSLVSPTGLLYYEQYF. The CDR3 DNA is TGTGCCAGCAGCTTAGTCTCCCCCACAGGGCTTCTCTACTACGAGCAGTACTTC.